The present T cell receptor (beta chain) was sequenced within a study of blood T cell repertoires in COVID-19. The protocol was immunoSEQ multiplex PCR, while the TCRdb copy is restricted to in-frame clones and leaves out a portion. The sample holds about 300,000 clones, about 86% seen once. Trimming removed 3 bases at V and 2 bases at J, with 12 bases between. The CDR3 is 15 amino acids. Per the germline V gene, CDR1 is MNHNY and CDR2 is SVGAGI (reference sequence). The origin of this receptor is a woman between 50 and 59 years old with acute or convalescent COVID-19. Sequenced input: peripheral blood. The gene calls are TRBV6-6 and TRBJ2-3; tentatively, D is TRBD2 (7 bases). The CDR3 nucleotides read TGTGCCAGCAGTTATGCGGGGGCCACCACAGATACGCAGTATTTT. Protein: CASSYAGATTDTQYF.